Below, one T cell receptor beta chain is given with its context. Its specific antigen is unknown. This entry is derived from a study of cytomegalovirus exposure and HLA in healthy donors (dated by TCRdb to the late 2010s). For the wider study: According to an earlier analysis of around 600 of the donors, roughly 180 million T cells yielded 95 million to 140 million unique TCR beta sequences and about 300 Gb of sequence data. Roughly 300 gigabases of sequencing data and approximately 85 million unique TCR sequences were included in an early release covering around 650 HLA-typed donors. The genetic ancestry cluster associated with self-reported Caucasian donors included 81% of the roughly 400 genotyped donors. The aim of the study was to test whether cataloging public T cell receptors could identify signatures of past pathogen exposure. The T cell repertoires of 666 subjects were profiled by immunosequencing and related to cytomegalovirus serostatus. Along with the approximately 620-subject first cohort, a separate validation cohort of roughly 110 different subjects was used. The study combined high-throughput TCR immunosequencing, statistical association of individual TCRs with disease status, and machine learning to predict cytomegalovirus infection status. A later analysis re-analyzed previously published TCR beta repertoires from 600 to 850 donors and added high-resolution HLA genotyping to study TCR occurrence patterns. In the later analysis, no new phenotypic data were used to find candidate immune exposures; instead, reliance was placed on TCR beta sequences and their occurrence across donors. An earlier analysis of around 580 of the donors used high-throughput TCR beta sequencing to judge whether each TCR beta V gene segment behaved as functional or pseudogenic. Alongside the repertoire data, information on donor age, sex, ethnicity and CMV serostatus was compiled. Genome-wide SNP genotypes for about 55% of the roughly 670 donors were used in a later genetic analysis, which treated that subset as a discovery cohort. All discovery cohort repertoires had been generated on a single sequencing platform. Class I and class II HLA loci were covered by the typing at four-digit resolution. Typing coverage varied by locus: roughly 620-630 donors for A, B, C, DRB1 and DQB1; roughly 500 for DQA1; approximately 610 for DPA1; 450 to 480 for DPB1. Four to six DR-DQ haplotypes were handled as single units for association and clustering, since linkage in the cohort was strong. Among a few hundred genotyped donors of the cohort, an average of around 240,000 unique TCR beta nucleotide sequences were sequenced per donor, about a sixth of them non-productive.

Findings and caveats that apply to the study as a whole: Correlated functional status among segregating V segments might be attributable to linkage disequilibrium, but an unknown experimental factor could not be ruled out. Most TCR sequences were seen in very few donors, while some public TCRs were found in many individuals. The presence/absence analyses assumed that sequencing depth was roughly uniform across donors, and that assumption may not be true. A further reported finding was that TCR beta sequences accurately predicted the HLA-A and HLA-B alleles for most subjects in the first cohort. Because some donors lacked HLA typing at each locus, the association tests relied only on the typed subset. The cohort was sequenced for TCR beta chains only, and without alpha or paired-chain data the features that could be detected were limited. A later genetic analysis reported fewer N-insertions in productive TCRs among donors in an Asian-associated ancestry cluster than the approximately 670-donor mean. In both the original and validation cohorts, the classifier was reported to diagnose cytomegalovirus status with high specificity and sensitivity. A few of the identified cytomegalovirus-associated TCR beta chains were confirmed in vitro to be specific for cytomegalovirus antigens. In a later analysis, around 17,000 TCR beta sequences were associated with specific HLA alleles at a false discovery rate of 0.05. For the cohort, immune exposure information was limited to CMV serostatus. Some IMGT-functional V segments, including TRBV6-2 and TRBV6-3, could not be distinguished by the 87-base-pair reads and were therefore excluded. According to a later analysis, most CMV-associated TCR beta chains appeared to be HLA-restricted, and the HLA associations seemed to be driven largely by CMV exposure. In a later genetic analysis, a missense DCLRE1C variant was associated with V-gene and J-gene trimming of TCR beta chains, and the association was replicated in an independent cohort. Several of the top co-occurrence clusters appeared to be linked to parvovirus B19, influenza, CMV and Epstein-Barr virus, according to a later analysis. The earlier analysis of fewer than 750 of the donors excluded 15 to 20 rarely observed V segments, including chromosome 9 orphons, because counts were too low. According to a later analysis, TCR association rates differed among HLA loci, with DRB1 alleles showing the most associated TCRs and HLA-C alleles showing the fewest. A group of highly shared sequence variants was considered likely to be a technical artifact of the sequencing pipeline. The study listed 150 to 200 TCR beta chains as associated with cytomegalovirus. An earlier analysis of approximately 600 of the donors showed that most TCR beta V segments appeared in productive rearrangements either about 87% or about 30% of the time, which broadly matched IMGT annotations. A later analysis found that HLA-associated TCR beta chains were more clonally expanded and had lower generation probabilities than equally common non-associated chains. When HLA alleles, especially DR and DQ, strongly co-occurred, attributing TCR associations to individual alleles was difficult. According to the authors, the approach could potentially be generalized to other disease states and immunological phenotypes.

Libraries were constructed by the immunoSEQ multiplex PCR assay. For the multiplex PCR, a mixture combining 60 forward primers for TCR Vbeta segments and 13 reverse primers for TCR Jbeta segments was used. The CDR3 region of rearranged TCR beta genes was amplified from genomic DNA with a multiplex PCR assay. Amplified TCR beta libraries were sequenced as 87-base-pair reads on the Illumina HiSeq System. Per the source publication's procedure: A later analysis counted tens of millions of unique TCR beta chains across the 550 to 700 repertoires, and approximately 11 million of these chains were shared by at least two donors. Raw reads were error-corrected and collapsed into unique sequences by a nearest-neighbor algorithm in which closely related sequences were merged to remove PCR and sequencing errors. Alignment of CDR3 sequences to IMGT reference sequences was used to assign V, D and J gene segments. For a sequence to be retained, a match of at least six nucleotides to both a V gene segment and a J gene segment was required. Rearrangements were classified as productive when the CDR3 lacked stop codons and remained in frame with V and J, and all other rearrangements were classified as non-productive. Following IMGT convention, CDR3 was defined as the stretch from the second conserved V-encoded cysteine up to the conserved J-encoded phenylalanine. The earlier analysis of approximately 590 of the donors excluded any sequence lacking an unambiguous match to a single V gene segment. In an earlier analysis of 450 to 750 of the donors, a V segment was called functional when productive rearrangements were above 56.7%, and segregating when the standard deviation between donors exceeded 5%. A statistical classification framework was developed to diagnose cytomegalovirus status using the catalog of TCR beta chain sequences. In a later analysis, TCR nucleotide sequences were compared against IMGT/GENE-DB human TR gene sequences so that V and J genes could be assigned. A later analysis assigned CDR3 sequences and most-parsimonious VDJ recombination scenarios with the TCRdist pipeline. In a later analysis, each TCR beta chain was defined by its CDR3 amino acid sequence together with its V-gene family, and reads lacking a unique V-gene family were excluded. In a later analysis, 550 to 650 highly shared, low-generation-probability nucleotide sequences were removed to address suspected cross-contamination and a sequencing artifact. For each public chain, a later analysis derived a clonal expansion index from normalized ranks of inferred template counts within each repertoire. In a later analysis, generation probabilities were computed using a VDJ recombination model fitted to out-of-frame rearrangements, and the results were checked against IGoR. In a later analysis, TCR-TCR, TCR-HLA and TCR-CMV co-occurrence was scored with hypergeometric tests, and a repertoire-size bias correction was applied to TCR pairs. A later analysis estimated false discovery rates by permuting HLA or CMV assignments 20 times. In a later analysis, co-occurring TCRs were grouped using DBSCAN, with TCRdist sequence similarity added in when clustering inside HLA-allele-positive subsets. Co-occurrence clustering excluded repertoires with fewer than 30,000 or more than 120,000 public chains, plus five with anomalous nucleotide sharing. TCRdb holds this immuneACCESS table with in-frame rearrangements only. Some clones are missing; in checked studies, unresolved V genes explain under half, and the rest has no known cause. The V and J calls and clone size are taken from that table; D and trimming were inferred from the DNA. The table for this sample shows approximately 70,000 clones. 5% of the sample comes from the top ten.

The cohort comprised around 690 healthy bone marrow donors. Cohort members were all nominally healthy when sampled, although unrecorded immune exposures were likely present. The donor tested CMV seropositive, placing the donor among the 289 seropositive members of the cohort. A peripheral blood sample was provided by each donor, and peripheral blood mononuclear cells were used for TCR beta sequencing. Genomic DNA extraction from the blood cell samples was performed with the Qiagen DNeasy Blood Extraction Kit. The germline V gene supplies CDR1 SNHLY and CDR2 FYNNEI. The CDR3 runs 13 residues from the cysteine to the phenylalanine. The only DNA kept is the CDR3, 39 bases in frame from the first base.

Sequencing was performed on PBMCs. The receptor comes from a woman between 40 and 50 years old in good health and CMV-seropositive. The chain employs TRBV2 and TRBJ2-5, with the D segment identity uncertain. The J call is uncertain, as TRBJ2-7 better fits the DNA end. The CDR3 reads as follows: CASSEPFQVEQYF. DNA sequence: TGTGCCAGCAGTGAACCCTTTCAGGTCGAGCAGTACTTC.